This T cell receptor (beta chain) was sequenced in a study of T-cell reconstitution after alpha-beta-depleted transplantation in children. Preparation of the TCRbeta library was carried out with unique molecular identifiers. One entry per CDR3 protein, called by TCRdb with MiXCR from the PCR reads. The sample has 120,000 or so distinct CDR3 sequences, 10% seen once. Between the trimmed V and J ends, which lost 2 bases and 6 bases, there was a span of 11 bases. Per germline, CDR1 MNHNS and CDR2 SASEGT. This CDR3 is built from 14 residues. This clonotype was observed a handful of times. It may be a read error: a sequence one base away is much more abundant.

The source material was PBMCs from the stem cell graft donor, sampled from the stem cell graft. This TCR was recovered from a human donor who donated a stem cell graft to a child with acute lymphoblastic leukemia. The chain couples TRBV6-1 to TRBJ1-5; tentatively, D is TRBD1 (6 bases). The CDR3 coding sequence is TGTGCCAGCAGTGAAACAGGGTACAGTCAGCCCCAGCATTTT. This translates into CASSETGYSQPQHF.